The clone carrying this T cell receptor beta chain appeared many times. Its target is unknown. RNA transcripts served as the template for amplifying TCR beta CDR3 regions. Carried out on the TCR CDR3, a first-round RT-PCR used the HTBI primer set. TCRdb re-called the multiplex PCR reads through MiXCR, storing one row per CDR3 protein. The sample consists of 300,000 to 450,000 distinct CDR3 sequences, 25% of them appearing once. V was shortened by 3 bases and J by 5 bases, with 14 bases between the two germline ends. The CDR3 has 13 amino acids. Germline V gene sequence: CDR1 DFQATT, CDR2 SNEGSKA (reference sequence). The sample comes from a study of T cells in Graves' hyperthyroidism and ophthalmopathy. General observations from the study: Most clonotypes that expanded in the thyroid above 0.001 also showed up in blood.

This sequence joins TRBV20-1 and TRBJ2-7, with D maybe TRBD2 (6 bases). Source material: blood. This sequence originates from a man aged 45 to 65 with Graves' hyperthyroidism. The CDR3 region is CSARGREGDEQYF. As DNA, the CDR3 is TGCAGTGCTAGGGGGCGGGAAGGCGACGAGCAGTACTTC.